This TCR beta chain emerged from a study of cytomegalovirus exposure and HLA in healthy donors. The V gene's germline CDR1 is SNHLY and CDR2 FYNNEI. This CDR3 has 14 amino acids. The V end was cut by 7 bases, the J end by 2 bases, with 15 bases between. Overall study findings and caveats: Accurate prediction of HLA-A and HLA-B alleles (for most subjects) was reportedly achieved from TCR beta sequences. In an earlier analysis, most TCR beta V segments were productive about 87% or about 30% of the time. CMV serostatus was the sole immune exposure data available.

PCR used 60 Vbeta primers and 13 Jbeta primers. TCRdb keeps only in-frame clones here, not all; method: immunoSEQ multiplex PCR. This repertoire shows 150,000 to 200,000 clones, 60% to 80% found once; its top ten account for more than 1.1%. This clone showed up just a few times. Antigen specificity is unknown. The specimen sequenced was PBMCs. The sequence was collected from a woman in her thirties in good health and CMV-seronegative. The chain couples TRBV2 to TRBJ2-7, with D possibly being TRBD2 (5 bases). The CDR3 sequence: CASMTGVGAYEQYF. The CDR3 DNA sequence: TGTGCCAGCATGACGGGCGTCGGGGCCTACGAGCAGTACTTC.